This TCR beta chain originates from a study of blood T cell repertoires in COVID-19. Looking at the study overall: COVID-19 samples from acute and convalescent phases originated in the United States, Italy and Spain.

The data were produced by immunoSEQ multiplex PCR, yet TCRdb's version contains in-frame clones alone and is incomplete. The sample lists around 160,000 clones; about four fifths were seen once. CDR1 MNHEY and CDR2 SVGAGI come from the germline V gene. The germline V and J ends were trimmed by 6 bases and 0 bases, with 8 bases remaining between them. The CDR3 covers 13 residues. Sequencing was carried out using PBMCs or T cells enriched from blood (not recorded which). This clonotype originated in a woman in her sixties who had recovered from COVID-19. The chain recombines TRBV6-5 with TRBJ1-1; no clear D gene. In DNA, the CDR3 is TGTGCCAGCAGCCGGGAGGTGAACACTGAAGCTTTCTTT. This encodes CASSREVNTEAFF.